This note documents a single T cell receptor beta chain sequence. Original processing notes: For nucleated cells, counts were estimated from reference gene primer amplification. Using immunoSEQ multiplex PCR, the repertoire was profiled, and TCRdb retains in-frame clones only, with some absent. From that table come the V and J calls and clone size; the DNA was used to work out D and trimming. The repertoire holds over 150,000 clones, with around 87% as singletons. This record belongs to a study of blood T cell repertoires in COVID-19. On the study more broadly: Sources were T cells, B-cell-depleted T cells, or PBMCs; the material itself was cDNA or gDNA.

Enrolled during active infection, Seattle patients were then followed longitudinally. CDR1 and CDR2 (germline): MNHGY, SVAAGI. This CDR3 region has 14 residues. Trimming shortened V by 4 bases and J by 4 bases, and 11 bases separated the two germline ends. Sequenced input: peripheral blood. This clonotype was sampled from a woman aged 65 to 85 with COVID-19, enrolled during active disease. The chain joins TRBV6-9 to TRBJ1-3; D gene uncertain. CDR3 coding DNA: TGTGCCAGCAGTTTGAACCGAGGAGGAAACACCATATATTTT. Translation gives CASSLNRGGNTIYF.